Below, 20 T cell receptor beta chains from the same sample are listed, as sequenced in a study of cytomegalovirus exposure and HLA in healthy donors. Primers included in the PCR were 60 Vbeta and 13 Jbeta primers. Produced via immunoSEQ multiplex PCR; TCRdb's table is partial and in-frame only. The data show 62,000 or so clones, 65% to 90% seen once. The sample consisted of PBMCs. All receptors come from a man aged 25-45 years in good health and CMV-seronegative.

The chain combines TRBV5-8 with TRBJ2-5, with no clear D. Trimming took 0 bases from V and 3 from J, leaving 3 bases between them. The CDR3 spans 12 residues. The germline CDR1 and CDR2 sequences are SGHTS and YDEGEE. This CDR3 is CASSLVEETQYF. In DNA form, the CDR3 reads TGTGCCAGCAGCTTGGTCGAAGAGACCCAGTACTTC.

This clone was counted a few times. The J gene is TRBJ1-5, the V gene TRBV7-8; D not certain. This CDR3 is built from 14 residues. Germline V CDR1 and CDR2: SGHVS, FQNEAQ. Trimming cost V 2 bases and J 3 bases, with 8 bases left between them. CDR3 sequence: CASSLSPSNQPQHF. The CDR3 region has the DNA TGTGCCAGCAGCTTAAGCCCCTCCAATCAGCCCCAGCATTTT.

This clone was observed a single time. The chain recombines TRBV4-3 with TRBJ2-1, with TRBD2 matching 9 bases. Trimming at V came to 0 bases and at J to 5 bases, leaving 2 bases not matched to a gene. The CDR3 extends over 15 amino acids. Germline-derived CDR1 and CDR2 are LGHNA and YSLEER. Written as DNA, the CDR3 is TGCGCCAGCAGCCAAGACGCTAGCGGGAACAATGAGCAGTTCTTC. Protein product: CASSQDASGNNEQFF.

The rearrangement uses TRBV5-6 and TRBJ1-5; D may be TRBD1 (5 bases). The V end was cut by 4 bases, the J end by 5 bases, with 13 bases between. Germline loops: CDR1 SGHDT, CDR2 YYEEEE. This CDR3 has 14 amino acids. CDR3 DNA sequence: TGTGCCAGCAGCCGGGCTACGGGGGATCAGCCCCAGCATTTT. Translation: CASSRATGDQPQHF.

V gene TRBV7-3 combines with J gene TRBJ2-1; tentative D call: TRBD2 (5 bases). Germline values: CDR1 SGHTA, CDR2 FQGTGA. The CDR3 sequence is 14 residues long. The V gene lost 2 bases and the J gene lost 2 bases, with 7 bases spanning the gap. The CDR3 nucleotides are TGTGCCAGCAGCTTAGACGGGGCCTACAATGAGCAGTTCTTC. As protein: CASSLDGAYNEQFF.

The chain has TRBV7-9 and TRBJ2-1; D might be TRBD1 (6 bases). Germline V gene data show CDR1 as SEHNR and CDR2 as FQNEAQ (reference sequence). The CDR3 is 16 residues long. Between the trimmed V and J ends, which lost 8 bases and 0 bases, there was a span of 17 bases. CDR3 amino acids: CASGAGAHSSYNEQFF. The CDR3 bases are TGTGCCAGCGGGGCAGGGGCCCATAGCTCCTACAATGAGCAGTTCTTC.

V and J are TRBV30 and TRBJ1-4; D remains ambiguous. CDR1 GTSNPN and CDR2 SVGIG come from the germline V gene (reference sequence). The germline V and J ends were trimmed by 0 bases and 8 bases, with 7 bases remaining between them. CDR3 length: 12 amino acids. The CDR3 DNA reads as TGTGCCTGGAGTGTACGAGGGGAAAAACTGTTTTTT. Translating it yields CAWSVRGEKLFF.

In this sample, this clone turned up once. The J gene is TRBJ1-4, the V gene TRBV7-9; TRBD1 aligns across 8 bases. Germline CDR1 reads SEHNR; CDR2 reads FQNEAQ (reference sequence). J was trimmed by 4 bases and V by 1 base; bases with no gene match: 8. This CDR3 is built from 17 residues. The DNA for the CDR3 is TGTGCCAGCAGCTTAGGGGGACAGGCCCGGTTTAATGAAAAACTGTTTTTT. It is translated as CASSLGGQARFNEKLFF.

V usage is TRBV30 and J usage is TRBJ1-1; D uncertain. CDR1 is GTSNPN, CDR2 SVGIG, per germline (reference sequence). This CDR3 contains 14 residues. Trimming removed 3 bases from V and 1 base from J, with 12 bases in between. This CDR3 is CAWRWFSGNTEAFF. In nucleotides, the CDR3 is TGTGCCTGGAGGTGGTTTTCAGGGAACACTGAAGCTTTCTTT.

The chain joins TRBV9 to TRBJ2-3; a possible D gene is TRBD1 (6 bases). The CDR3 sequence is 15 residues long. The germline gives CDR1 SGDLS, CDR2 YYNGEE. The V end was cut by 3 bases, the J end by 6 bases, with 17 bases between. Written as DNA, the CDR3 is TGTGCCAGCAGCGGAAATACAGGGTTAAGGGATACGCAGTATTTT. Its translation: CASSGNTGLRDTQYF.

The chain carries TRBV5-4 and TRBJ2-5, with 7 positions matching TRBD1. The end of the DNA fits TRBJ2-7 better, so the J call may be wrong. This CDR3 region has 13 residues. CDR1 and CDR2 (germline): SGHNT, YYREEE (reference sequence). The CDR3 bases are TGTGCCAGCAGCTTCGCAGGGGGATACGAGCAGTACTTC. Encoded protein: CASSFAGGYEQYF.

This clone was seen a few times. This chain links TRBV4-1 with TRBJ2-7; no clear D gene. This CDR3 spans 15 amino acids. Germline CDR1 and CDR2: MGHRA and YSYEKL. Trimming shortened V by 4 bases and J by 0 bases, and 13 bases separated the two germline ends. Here the CDR3 reads CASSRSAESSYEQYF. In nucleotides, the CDR3 is TGCGCCAGCAGCCGTAGTGCGGAAAGCTCCTACGAGCAGTACTTC.

CDR3 sequence: CASSQELVDSYEQYF. The CDR3 region has the DNA TGCGCCAGCAGCCAAGAGTTGGTAGACTCCTACGAGCAGTACTTC. This rearrangement joins TRBV4-3 to TRBJ2-7; D unresolved. The CDR3 spans 15 residues. The ends were cut back, 0 bases at V and 0 bases at J, with 9 bases in the middle. Germline CDR1 and CDR2: LGHNA and YSLEER.

J is TRBJ2-3 and V is TRBV7-3; no clear D gene. Per germline, CDR1 SGHTA and CDR2 FQGTGA. The CDR3 loop spans 15 amino acids. The V and J ends lost 5 bases and 0 bases respectively, with 12 bases between them. CDR3 in amino acids: CASSPSLSSTDTQYF. The CDR3 region has the DNA TGTGCCAGCAGCCCCAGTCTCTCTAGCACAGATACGCAGTATTTT.

The V gene is TRBV11-2, the J gene TRBJ2-5, with D maybe TRBD1 (5 bases). The end of the DNA aligns better with TRBJ2-7, so the J call may be wrong. Germline CDR1 reads SGHAT; CDR2 reads FQNNGV. The CDR3 has 17 residues. The CDR3 loop is CASRPIAKGRVGYEQYF. The CDR3 DNA sequence: TGTGCCAGCAGACCGATTGCAAAGGGCAGGGTAGGATACGAGCAGTACTTC.

This sequence joins TRBV29-1 and TRBJ1-6; 7 nucleotides agree with TRBD1. The CDR3 is made up of 14 amino acids. With 7 bases clipped from V and 5 bases from J, the junction kept 8 bases outside the gene matches. Germline V gene lookup returns CDR1 SQVTM and CDR2 ANQGSEA. DNA for the CDR3: TGCAGCGCCCGACAGGGATCGGATAATTCACCCCTCCACTTT. This codes for CSARQGSDNSPLHF.

CDR3 coding DNA: TGTGCCAGCAGCAAAGATGAGCAGGGCGACACTGAAGCTTTCTTT. This translates into CASSKDEQGDTEAFF. The V and J genes are TRBV21-1 and TRBJ1-1; the D call of TRBD1 is as the table states it, not checked on the DNA. TRBV21-1 is a pseudogene segment. The CDR3 runs to 15 residues.

Details on this clone: One end of the junction does not line up with germline, which may come from a read error. Other DNA sequences within the sample encode an identical CDR3. The chain joins TRBV10-3 to TRBJ1-6; weak D call: TRBD1 (6 bases). The germline V gene has CDR1 ENHRY and CDR2 SYGVKD. The CDR3 length is 17 residues. CDR3: CAISEGDTSSYNSPLHF. The CDR3 region has the DNA TGTGCCATCAGTGAAGGGGACACCTCCTCCTATAATTCCCCCCTCCACTTT.

V usage is TRBV27 and J usage is TRBJ2-7, with D tentatively TRBD2 (5 bases). V was cut by 4 bases and J by 0 bases, with 16 bases left in between. Germline lookup yields CDR1 MNHEY and CDR2 SMNVEV (reference sequence). This CDR3 is 16 amino acids long. The CDR3 loop is CASSSGGGPYSYEQYF. CDR3 nucleotides: TGTGCCAGCAGTTCGGGCGGAGGCCCGTACTCCTACGAGCAGTACTTC.

J is TRBJ2-1 and V is TRBV4-1, with D possibly matching TRBD1 (6 bases). Trimming removed 1 base from V and 4 bases from J, with 11 bases in between. The CDR3 runs 15 residues. Germline V lookup: CDR1 MGHRA, CDR2 YSYEKL. CDR3 region: CASSQVGGRYNEQFF. The CDR3 DNA reads as TGCGCCAGCAGCCAAGTTGGGGGCAGATACAATGAGCAGTTCTTC.